These 9 T cell receptor beta chains came from one sample sequenced in a study of OX40 agonist ivuxolimab in advanced cancers. Method: immunoSEQ multiplex PCR; TCRdb's copy keeps in-frame clones and lacks some. The sample has about 77,000 clones, about nine tenths seen once; the top ten hold under 6.5%. This material consisted of CD4+ or CD8+ T cells sorted from blood, taken in a trial of the OX40 agonist ivuxolimab. The source is an adult with an advanced solid tumor such as melanoma, head and neck, liver or kidney cancer.

The V and J genes are TRBV2 and TRBJ1-2, with D unresolved. This CDR3 contains 14 residues. Germline CDR1 is SNHLY and CDR2 is FYNNEI. Trimming stripped 1 base from V and 0 bases from J, with 6 bases between. The CDR3: CASSEVAANYGYTF. The CDR3 bases are TGTGCCAGCAGTGAAGTAGCAGCTAACTATGGCTACACCTTC.

Turning to this clone: A far larger clone differs by one base, so this is likely a read error. Other DNA sequences in the same sample also yield this CDR3. The V and J genes are TRBV5-1 and TRBJ1-5; D is ambiguous. The V gene's germline CDR1 is SGHRS and CDR2 YFSETQ. V lost 3 bases and J 7 bases, leaving 14 bases between the germline ends. This CDR3 has 14 amino acids. The chain's CDR3 is CASSSAGVGQPQHF. The CDR3 DNA reads TGCGCCAGCAGCTCCGCCGGGGTAGGACAGCCCCAGCATTTT.

The chain couples TRBV29-1 to TRBJ1-5; 7 nucleotides match TRBD1. The junction had 9 bases not matched to a gene; V was cut back by 7 bases and J by 6 bases. The CDR3 extends over 13 amino acids. Germline CDR1 reads SQVTM; CDR2 reads ANQGSEA. The CDR3 loop reads CSAWTGSGQPQHF. The CDR3 bases are TGCAGCGCCTGGACAGGTTCTGGTCAGCCCCAGCATTTT. The variable domain in full, with the rest retrieved from reference TRBV29-1 and TRBJ1-5, is SAVISQKPSRDICQRGTSLTIQCQVDSQVTMMFWYRQQPGQSLTLIATANQGSEATYESGFVIDKFPISRPNLTFSTLTVSNMSPEDSSIYLCSAWTGSGQPQHFGDGTRLSIL.

This clone has more than one count but fewer than ten. The chain is built from TRBV28 and TRBJ1-2; D gene uncertain. The CDR3 is made up of 11 amino acids. Germline V CDR1 and CDR2: MDHEN, SYDVKM. V was trimmed by 8 bases and J by 6 bases, leaving 10 bases between them. CDR3 region: CASLGGDGYTF. CDR3 DNA sequence: TGTGCCAGCCTAGGTGGCGATGGCTACACCTTC.

The chain couples TRBV2 to TRBJ1-1, with D perhaps matching TRBD1 (6 bases). Germline V gene data show CDR1 as SNHLY and CDR2 as FYNNEI. V was trimmed by 11 bases and J by 4 bases, leaving 20 bases between them. There are 14 residues in the CDR3. In DNA form, the CDR3 reads TGTGCCGGCAAAGAACAGGGCCCTGCCACTGAAGCTTTCTTT. The encoded protein is CAGKEQGPATEAFF. Full variable domain (remainder filled in from reference TRBV2 and TRBJ1-1): EPEVTQTPSHQVTQMGQEVILRCVPISNHLYFYWYRQILGQKVEFLVSFYNNEISEKSEIFDDQFSVERPDGSNFTLKIRSTKLEDSAMYFCAGKEQGPATEAFFGQGTRLTVV.

This clone was counted a single time. The chain is built from TRBV28 and TRBJ2-7, with a possible D match to TRBD2 (6 bases). Germline V gene sequence: CDR1 MDHEN, CDR2 SYDVKM. The CDR3 covers 16 residues. The V end was cut by 2 bases, the J end by 0 bases, with 14 bases between. Here the CDR3 DNA reads TGTGCCAGCAGTTTAATGGGGACTCAAAGCTCCTACGAGCAGTACTTC. It yields the protein CASSLMGTQSSYEQYF.

This chain uses TRBV30 with TRBJ2-7; 11 positions agree with TRBD2. CDR3 length: 15 amino acids. Germline V lookup: CDR1 GTSNPN, CDR2 SVGIG (reference sequence). The J segment lost 3 bases and the V segment lost 2 bases, leaving 6 bases of the junction unmatched. The CDR3 spells CAWSNPGLAVYEQYF. The DNA for the CDR3 is TGTGCCTGGAGTAACCCGGGACTAGCGGTCTACGAGCAGTACTTC. Full variable domain (outside the CDR3, taken from reference TRBV30 and TRBJ2-7): SQTIHQWPATLVQPVGSPLSLECTVEGTSNPNLYWYRQAAGRGLQLLFYSVGIGQISSEVPQNLSASRPQDRQFILSSKKLLLSDSGFYLCAWSNPGLAVYEQYFGPGTRLTVT.

A note on this clone: The junction does not match germline at one end; this may be a read error. This chain joins TRBV5-6 and TRBJ1-1; no firm D call. Per the germline V gene, CDR1 is SGHDT and CDR2 is YYEEEE. The CDR3 contains 12 residues. The CDR3 coding sequence is TGTGCCACCAGCCCTTTCGGAACTGAAGCTTTCTTT. It codes for CATSPFGTEAFF.

The chain has TRBV10-2 and TRBJ2-1; a possible D gene is TRBD1 (5 bases). The CDR3 extends over 13 amino acids. V was clipped by 0 bases and J by 8 bases, with 8 bases between them. The germline V gene encodes CDR1 WSHSY and CDR2 SAAADI. The CDR3 protein is CASSESQGYEQFF. CDR3 nucleotides: TGCGCCAGCAGTGAGTCTCAGGGATATGAGCAGTTCTTC.